The entry below describes one T cell receptor (beta chain). Its antigen target is currently unknown. Base quality data are lacking; no much larger clone is found one base away. The data were obtained in a study of shared clonotypes between healthy human individuals (dated by TCRdb to about 2020). As for the study more broadly: The cohort included a few men and two women between 18 and 49 years of age. Different laboratories and diverse techniques were used to prepare libraries and sequence TCR repertoires, to increase sequencing depth and limit assay-specific biases. The study deeply sequenced blood TCR repertoires of about 5 healthy adults to estimate repertoire size and the extent of clonotype sharing between individuals. For each donor, three plates each were used for CD4 naive and CD4 memory, two plates were used for CD8 naive, and one plate was used for CD8 memory. Leukapheresis yielded between about 0.9 and 10 billion PBMCs per donor.

For this chain, trimming is 7 bases at the V end and 4 bases at the J end, and the number of junction bases without a gene match is 11. From a lookup of the germline V gene, CDR1 and CDR2 are SNHLY and FYNNEI. From the cysteine through the phenylalanine, the CDR3 covers 15 amino acids. The entry retains the CDR3 DNA only, 45 bases that are in frame from base 1. The research as a whole found: Naive subsets generally had larger estimated clonotype richness than memory subsets did. Incomplete sequencing was indicated by rarefaction of sorted-subset datasets, despite the large sequencing depth. Because the study included a small number of donors, the genetic and exposure-history diversity represented was limited. Compared with non-shared clonotypes, clonotypes shared by all four sorted-subset donors had higher generation probabilities. Pairwise subsampling indicated that sequencing depth was expected to affect the degree of clonotype sharing among donors. Sharing across a few donors was observed for about 5% of naive CD4, 3% to 3.5% of naive CD8, around 2.5% of memory CD4, and about 0.4% of memory CD8 clonotypes. Sampling was restricted to blood, and TCR repertoires in tissue are likely to differ from TCR repertoires in blood.

TCR CDR3 regions were amplified from genomic DNA by multiplex PCR using the deep immunoSEQ assay. For each cell subset, the extracted genomic DNA was distributed evenly across all wells of several immunoSEQ 96-well plates, and each plate served as one replicate. For sorted subsets, each replicate PCR was loaded with around 200 ng genomic DNA, equivalent to 25,000 to 35,000 T cell genomes. The purified libraries were quantified using a Qubit 3.0 fluorometer, sized with a Bioanalyzer 2100, and then quantified again using the KAPA Library Quantification kit. Each immunoSEQ 96-well plate was sequenced on its own single-read 150-cycle Illumina NextSeq 550 flow cell. The published analysis was carried out like this. Because only junctional sequences without quality scores were contained in the immunoSEQ output, filtering matching that applied to full-length reads could not be performed. To assign V/J genes and CDR3, sequences were annotated using PyIR, a Python wrapper for IgBLAST v1.9, with IMGT germline references. Any read was removed if the V/J assignment was weak (E-value above 1e-6), the CDR3 was missing, or the read contained stop codons, out-of-frame junctions, or ambiguous translated residues. V3J clonotypes were defined by identical inferred V gene, J gene, and CDR3 amino acid sequence. Percentage overlap between repertoires was calculated by dividing the number of shared unique clonotypes by the size of the smaller repertoire. RTK rarefaction, the Chao1 estimator, and Recon v2.1 estimates of unobserved clonotypes were used to assess repertoire richness. For all TCRbeta clonotypes obtained by the gDNA method from four donors, generation probabilities were computed with OLGA. TCRdb mirrors the immuneACCESS table, restricted to in-frame sequences. Some clones are absent from its copies; in checked studies, under half trace to an unresolved V gene, and the reason for the others is unknown. That table is the source of V, J and clone size, and D and trimming were worked out from the DNA. The sample table records about 2.4 million clones; 93% of these occur just once. Together, the top ten hold 0.36% of the sample.

Donors were healthy HIV-negative adults with no recently reported acute infections or vaccinations. Every donor was a Caucasian adult residing in Nashville, Tennessee, USA. Magnetic negative selection was used to enrich CD4+ T cells, after which naive cells were positively selected on CD45RA and the negative fraction became the memory subset. Blood was collected by leukapheresis, and PBMCs were isolated by Ficoll-Histopaque density gradient centrifugation and then cryopreserved in liquid nitrogen vapor phase. Analytical flow cytometry was used to check the purity and quantity of each magnetically sorted T cell population. Genomic DNA was isolated from every sorted fraction and measured by UV absorbance on a Nanodrop 2000c.

What was sequenced was naive CD4+ T cells from PBMCs. Sample cell subset or site, as interpreted from the label and publication: CD45RA+ positively selected. The chain joins TRBV2 to TRBJ2-7, with 9 junctional bases fitting TRBD2. The receptor was derived from a man between 18 and 35 years old in good health. Some clones in this sample may be carry-over from other donors' samples. CDR3 sequence: CASIPRREGTYEQYF. Here is the DNA: TGTGCCAGCATCCCTCGGCGGGAGGGGACTTACGAGCAGTACTTC.